The clone carrying this T cell receptor beta chain was recorded a few times. Its target is unknown. The sample originates from a study of response to subunit inactivated influenza vaccine. Overall study results and limits: There was a suggestion from the authors that each seasonal influenza vaccination recruits few new T cells.

MiXCR, run by TCRdb on the RT-PCR reads, gives a single entry per CDR3 protein. The sample contains almost 250,000 distinct CDR3 sequences, approximately 12% of which appear only once. The TCR sequence derives from a man aged 50 to 59 who received an inactivated influenza vaccine. This material consisted of non-naive T cells sorted from PBMCs, taken around two weeks before vaccination.

The CDR3 is CASSQDRRLAGGTQYF. The CDR3 DNA sequence: TGTGCCAGCAGCCAAGATAGGAGACTAGCGGGAGGTACGCAGTATTTT. This sequence joins TRBV4-2 and TRBJ2-3; 13 bases fit TRBD2. The ends lost 0 bases at V and 8 bases at J; junction bases unmatched: 5. The germline V gene has CDR1 LGHNA and CDR2 YNFKEQ. The CDR3 is made up of 16 amino acids.